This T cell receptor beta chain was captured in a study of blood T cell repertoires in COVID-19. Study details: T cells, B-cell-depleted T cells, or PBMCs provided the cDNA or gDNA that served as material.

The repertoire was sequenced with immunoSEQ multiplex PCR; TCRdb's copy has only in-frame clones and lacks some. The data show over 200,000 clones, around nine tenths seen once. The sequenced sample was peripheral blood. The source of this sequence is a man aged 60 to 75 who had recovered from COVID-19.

The CDR3 spells CASSPGGVRTQYF. As DNA, the CDR3 is TGTGCCAGCAGCCCCGGGGGGGTGCGGACCCAGTACTTC. V gene TRBV7-3 combines with J gene TRBJ2-5; TRBD2 matches 8 bases. CDR3 length: 13 amino acids. J gave up 7 bases and V 5 bases, and 6 bases lay outside the gene matches. CDR1 is SGHTA, CDR2 FQGTGA, per germline. Filled out from reference TRBV7-3 and TRBJ2-5, the complete variable domain reads GAGVSQTPSNKVTEKGKYVELRCDPISGHTALYWYRQSLGQGPEFLIYFQGTGAADDSGLPNDRFFAVRPEGSVSTLKIQRTERGDSAVYLCASSPGGVRTQYFGPGTRLLVL.